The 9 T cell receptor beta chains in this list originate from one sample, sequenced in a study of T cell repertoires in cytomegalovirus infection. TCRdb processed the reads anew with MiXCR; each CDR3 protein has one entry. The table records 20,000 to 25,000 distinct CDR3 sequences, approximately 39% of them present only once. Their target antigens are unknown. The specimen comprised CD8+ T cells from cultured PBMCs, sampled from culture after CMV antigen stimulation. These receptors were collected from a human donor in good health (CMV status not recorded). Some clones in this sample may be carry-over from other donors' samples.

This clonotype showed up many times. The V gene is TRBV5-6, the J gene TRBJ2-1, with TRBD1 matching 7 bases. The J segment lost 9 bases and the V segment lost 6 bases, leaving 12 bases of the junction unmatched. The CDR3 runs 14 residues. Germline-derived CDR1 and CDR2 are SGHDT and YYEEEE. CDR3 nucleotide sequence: TGTGCCAGCAACCCTGGGACAGCGCGTGGTGAGCAGTTCTTC. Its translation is CASNPGTARGEQFF.

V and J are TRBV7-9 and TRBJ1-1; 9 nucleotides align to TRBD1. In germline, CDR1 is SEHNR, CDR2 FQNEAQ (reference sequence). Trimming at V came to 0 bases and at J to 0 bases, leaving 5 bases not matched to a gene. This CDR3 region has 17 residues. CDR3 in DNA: TGTGCCAGCAGCTTAGCCGGGACAGGGCCTATGAACACTGAAGCTTTCTTT. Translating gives CASSLAGTGPMNTEAFF. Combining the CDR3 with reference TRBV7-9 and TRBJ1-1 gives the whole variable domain DTGVSQNPRHKITKRGQNVTFRCDPISEHNRLYWYRQTLGQGPEFLTYFQNEAQLEKSRLLSDRFSAERPKGSFSTLEIQRTEQGDSAMYLCASSLAGTGPMNTEAFFGQGTRLTVV.

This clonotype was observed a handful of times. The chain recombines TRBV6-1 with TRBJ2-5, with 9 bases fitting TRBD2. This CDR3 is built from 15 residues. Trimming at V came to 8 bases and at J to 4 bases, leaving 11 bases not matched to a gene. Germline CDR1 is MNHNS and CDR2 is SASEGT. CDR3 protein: CASGRLAGSGETQYF. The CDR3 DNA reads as TGTGCCAGCGGGAGGCTAGCGGGATCGGGAGAGACCCAGTACTTC.

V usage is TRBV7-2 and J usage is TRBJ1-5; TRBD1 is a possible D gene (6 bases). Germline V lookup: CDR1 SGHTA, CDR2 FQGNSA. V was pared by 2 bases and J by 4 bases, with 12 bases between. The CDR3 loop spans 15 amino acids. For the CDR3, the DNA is TGTGCCAGCAGCTTAAGGTTAGGGGGTAATCAGCCCCAGCATTTT. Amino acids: CASSLRLGGNQPQHF.

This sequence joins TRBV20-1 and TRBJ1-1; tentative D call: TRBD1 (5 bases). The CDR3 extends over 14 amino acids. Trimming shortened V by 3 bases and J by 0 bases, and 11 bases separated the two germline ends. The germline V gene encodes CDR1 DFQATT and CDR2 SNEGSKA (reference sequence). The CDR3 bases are TGCAGTGCTAGCCTATCGGGGCTGAACACTGAAGCTTTCTTT. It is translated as CSASLSGLNTEAFF.

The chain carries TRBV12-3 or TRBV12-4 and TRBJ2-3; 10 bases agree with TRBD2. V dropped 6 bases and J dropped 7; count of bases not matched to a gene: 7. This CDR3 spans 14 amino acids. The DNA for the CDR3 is TGTGCCAGCAGCTCAAGCGGGGGGGCCAATACGCAGTATTTT. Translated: CASSSSGGANTQYF.

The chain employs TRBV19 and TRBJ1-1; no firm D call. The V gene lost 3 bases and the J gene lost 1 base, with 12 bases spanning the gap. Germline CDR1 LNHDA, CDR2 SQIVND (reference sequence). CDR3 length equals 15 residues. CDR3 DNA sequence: TGTGCCAGTAGTATTGGAGCAGCAACGAACACTGAAGCTTTCTTT. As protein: CASSIGAATNTEAFF.

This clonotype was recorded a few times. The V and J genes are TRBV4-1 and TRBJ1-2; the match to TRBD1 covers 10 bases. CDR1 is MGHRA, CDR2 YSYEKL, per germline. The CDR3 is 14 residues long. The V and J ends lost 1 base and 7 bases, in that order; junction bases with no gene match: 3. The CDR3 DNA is TGCGCCAGCAGCCAAGCCGACAGGGGGCTTGGCTACACCTTC. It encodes CASSQADRGLGYTF.

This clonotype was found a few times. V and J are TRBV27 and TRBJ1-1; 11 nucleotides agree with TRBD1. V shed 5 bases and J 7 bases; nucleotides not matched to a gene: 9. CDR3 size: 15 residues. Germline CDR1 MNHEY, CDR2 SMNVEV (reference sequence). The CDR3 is CASSAGQGASYEAFF. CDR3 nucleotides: TGTGCCAGCAGTGCAGGACAGGGGGCATCATATGAAGCTTTCTTT.